Listed below are T cell receptor beta chains from one sample, sequenced in a study of blood T cell repertoires in COVID-19. The method was immunoSEQ multiplex PCR; TCRdb's version includes in-frame clones alone and lacks a portion of them. The table includes about 56,000 clones, approximately 80% detected once. The sequenced sample was peripheral blood. The receptors stem from an elderly woman with acute or convalescent COVID-19. Both conserved end residues are trimmed from each CDR3. The D gene is left open where the match is weak. Only some rows state a clone size, as once, few, many or a class for expanded clones.

V gene: TRBV13
D gene: NA
clone size: NA
J gene: TRBJ2-7
CDR3 protein: ASSLSPYEQY

V gene: TRBV7-8
D gene: NA
clone size: NA
J gene: TRBJ2-7
CDR3 protein: ASSLQNPSYEQY

V gene: TRBV2
D gene: TRBD1
clone size: NA
J gene: TRBJ2-3
CDR3 protein: ASSPLGQGTDTQY

V gene: TRBV6-2/TRBV6-3
D gene: TRBD1
clone size: NA
J gene: TRBJ1-1
CDR3 protein: ASSYTTGDAEAF

V gene: TRBV29-1
D gene: NA
clone size: NA
J gene: TRBJ2-7
CDR3 protein: SVARDLTYEQY

V gene: TRBV5-4
D gene: NA
clone size: NA
J gene: TRBJ2-3
CDR3 protein: ASKGGVSASTDTQY

V gene: TRBV5-4
D gene: NA
clone size: NA
J gene: TRBJ2-1
CDR3 protein: ASSLQGTNEQF

V gene: TRBV19
D gene: TRBD1
clone size: NA
J gene: TRBJ1-2
CDR3 protein: ASSIHRGQKNYGYT

V gene: TRBV11-3
D gene: NA
clone size: NA
J gene: TRBJ1-3
CDR3 protein: ASSFAAGLPSGNTIY

V gene: TRBV19
D gene: TRBD1
clone size: NA
J gene: TRBJ1-2
CDR3 protein: ASSIEGQGRYGYT

V gene: TRBV18
D gene: NA
clone size: NA
J gene: TRBJ2-7
CDR3 protein: ASSPDRNSYEQY

V gene: TRBV2
D gene: TRBD2
clone size: NA
J gene: TRBJ2-7
CDR3 protein: ASRGGDEQY

V gene: TRBV19
D gene: TRBD1
clone size: NA
J gene: TRBJ1-5
CDR3 protein: ATSDRVIQPQH

V gene: TRBV5-5
D gene: NA
clone size: NA
J gene: TRBJ2-2
CDR3 protein: ASSLGPVTNTGELF

V gene: TRBV2
D gene: TRBD2
clone size: NA
J gene: TRBJ2-3
CDR3 protein: ASTGLAGGKGTQY

V gene: TRBV15
D gene: TRBD1
clone size: NA
J gene: TRBJ1-6
CDR3 protein: ATSRDRDRAVSPLH

V gene: TRBV5-1
D gene: NA
clone size: NA
J gene: TRBJ1-4
CDR3 protein: ASSLGAANEKLF

V gene: TRBV11-2
D gene: NA
clone size: NA
J gene: TRBJ2-2
CDR3 protein: ASTASGHPGAGELF

V gene: TRBV7-2
D gene: TRBD1
clone size: NA
J gene: TRBJ2-3
CDR3 protein: ASSLAGSGQGVLTDTQY

V gene: TRBV11-3
D gene: NA
clone size: NA
J gene: TRBJ2-7
CDR3 protein: ASSLEGHGYEQY

V gene: TRBV4-1
D gene: TRBD1
clone size: NA
J gene: TRBJ1-1
CDR3 protein: ASSRGTDVMNTEAF

V gene: TRBV3-1/TRBV3-2
D gene: TRBD1
clone size: NA
J gene: TRBJ2-5
CDR3 protein: ASSQTGAMRGRPETQY

V gene: TRBV18
D gene: NA
clone size: NA
J gene: TRBJ1-1
CDR3 protein: ASSPPARGRTEAF

V gene: TRBV5-6
D gene: NA
clone size: once
J gene: TRBJ1-2
CDR3 protein: ASSFGETDYGYT

V gene: TRBV7-9
D gene: NA
clone size: NA
J gene: TRBJ1-2
CDR3 protein: ASSRDQGSYGYT

V gene: TRBV5-1
D gene: TRBD1
clone size: once
J gene: TRBJ1-6
CDR3 protein: ASSLGTGDSPLH

V gene: TRBV6-1
D gene: NA
clone size: NA
J gene: TRBJ1-5
CDR3 protein: ASSAQFTDSNQPQH

V gene: TRBV2
D gene: TRBD1
clone size: NA
J gene: TRBJ1-1
CDR3 protein: ASSDRTGGVQAF

V gene: TRBV6-6
D gene: NA
clone size: few
J gene: TRBJ1-4
CDR3 protein: ASINGGSNEKLF

V gene: TRBV6-6
D gene: NA
clone size: few
J gene: TRBJ2-2
CDR3 protein: ASSYSVSSGAGELF

V gene: TRBV6-1
D gene: NA
clone size: NA
J gene: TRBJ1-2
CDR3 protein: ASSEAMAVIMGGYT

V gene: TRBV11-3
D gene: NA
clone size: NA
J gene: TRBJ1-2
CDR3 protein: ASSSVSGGSGYT

V gene: TRBV6-6
D gene: NA
clone size: NA
J gene: TRBJ2-7
CDR3 protein: ASSLSRSGRLEQY